Following are 20 T cell receptor beta chains from one sample sequenced in a study of CD8 T cells in ankylosing spondylitis. The study, taken as a whole, reports: It appeared that ankylosing spondylitis blood was characterized by a TCR beta motif of several highly homologous variants.

TCRdb itself ran the 5' RACE reads through MiXCR, one entry per CDR3 protein. The table lists about 220,000 distinct CDR3 sequences, about a sixth of them singletons, with about 39% in the top ten. These receptors lack a known antigen. The sample comprised blood, either unsorted or a sorted T cell fraction (not recorded which). All receptors derive from a male donor with ankylosing spondylitis.

This clonotype was recorded a few times. The genes are TRBV6-2 or TRBV6-3 and TRBJ1-1; TRBD1 might be the D (5 bases). V lost 0 bases and J 8 bases, leaving 10 bases between the germline ends. Germline values: CDR1 MNHEY, CDR2 SVGEGT. The CDR3 is 13 amino acids. The CDR3 nucleotides are TGTGCCAGCAGTTACTCGGACATCAACGAAGCTTTCTTT. As protein: CASSYSDINEAFF.

For the CDR3, the DNA is TGCGCCAGCAGCCAAGTAATGGGTCCTCCCTACGAGCAGTACTTC. Amino acid sequence: CASSQVMGPPYEQYF. This chain joins TRBV4-1 and TRBJ2-7; D is unclear. The length of the CDR3 is 15 residues. Germline CDR1 and CDR2: MGHRA and YSYEKL. The V and J ends lost 1 base and 2 bases respectively, with 12 bases between them.

The DNA for the CDR3 is TGTGCCAGCAGTCCCGTCGGAGGGACTGAAGCTTTCTTT. Translated: CASSPVGGTEAFF. The chain employs TRBV7-9 and TRBJ1-1; D unclear. Germline V gene data show CDR1 as SEHNR and CDR2 as FQNEAQ (reference sequence). The CDR3 covers 13 residues. Trimming took 6 bases from V and 5 from J, leaving 13 bases between them.

This clonotype has just a few counts. The V call is TRBV4-1, the J call TRBJ1-3; D gene ambiguous. V lost 6 bases, J lost 2 bases, and 5 bases lay in between. The CDR3 is 12 amino acids. The germline V gene encodes CDR1 MGHRA and CDR2 YSYEKL. CDR3 amino acids: CASRGTGNTIYF. Written as DNA, the CDR3 is TGCGCCAGCAGAGGTACTGGAAACACCATATATTTT.

This sequence joins TRBV7-9 and TRBJ2-1; TRBD1 might be the D (5 bases). The V and J ends lost 1 base and 8 bases respectively, with 15 bases between them. CDR1 SEHNR and CDR2 FQNEAQ come from the germline V gene (reference sequence). CDR3 size: 15 residues. CDR3 sequence (DNA): TGTGCCAGCAGCTTAGGGCAGGGTTTAAGGTATGAGCAGTTCTTC. It is translated as CASSLGQGLRYEQFF.

In this sample, this clonotype turned up a few times. J is TRBJ1-1 and V is TRBV18, with 7 bases lining up with TRBD1. V trimming: 3 bases; J trimming: 4 bases; junction bases outside the gene matches: 8. Germline V gene lookup returns CDR1 KGHSH and CDR2 LQKENI. This CDR3 is built from 15 residues. CDR3: CASSPGGRGSTEAFF. CDR3 DNA: TGTGCCAGCTCACCGGGTGGCAGGGGGAGCACTGAAGCTTTCTTT.

The chain is built from TRBV11-2 and TRBJ2-2, with D perhaps matching TRBD1 or TRBD2 (5 bases each). Germline CDR1 and CDR2: SGHAT and FQNNGV. CDR3 length: 14 amino acids. Trimming cost V 4 bases and J 3 bases, with 9 bases left between them. The CDR3 region is CASSWDGYTGELFF. CDR3 nucleotides: TGTGCCAGCAGCTGGGACGGATACACCGGGGAGCTGTTTTTT.

This clonotype appeared a few times. The chain employs TRBV12-3 or TRBV12-4 and TRBJ2-5; 11 bases are a match to TRBD2. J was trimmed by 3 bases and V by 4 bases; bases with no gene match: 1. This CDR3 has 14 amino acids. CDR3 residues: CASSWGLAEETQYF. CDR3 coding DNA: TGTGCCAGCAGTTGGGGACTAGCGGAAGAGACCCAGTACTTC.

This clonotype was seen a handful of times. The V gene is TRBV4-1, the J gene TRBJ2-5, with D unclear. V lost 0 bases and J 7 bases, leaving 15 bases between the germline ends. This CDR3 has 15 amino acids. CDR1 is MGHRA, CDR2 YSYEKL, per germline. CDR3 DNA sequence: TGCGCCAGCAGCCAAGATCAATTTAGCATCGGGACCCAGTACTTC. Translation gives CASSQDQFSIGTQYF.

The chain is built from TRBV5-4 and TRBJ2-1; TRBD2 matches at 9 bases. Trimming cost V 0 bases and J 0 bases; bases outside gene matches: 4. CDR3 length: 17 amino acids. The germline V gene encodes CDR1 SGHNT and CDR2 YYREEE (reference sequence). CDR3: CASSLVASGASYNEQFF. The CDR3 bases are TGTGCCAGCAGCTTGGTGGCTAGCGGGGCCTCCTACAATGAGCAGTTCTTC. Full variable domain (missing parts from reference TRBV5-4 and TRBJ2-1): ETGVTQSPTHLIKTRGQQVTLRCSSQSGHNTVSWYQQALGQGPQFIFQYYREEENGRGNFPPRFSGLQFPNYSSELNVNALELDDSALYLCASSLVASGASYNEQFFGPGTRLTVL.

CDR3 nucleotide sequence: TGCGCCAGCAGCCAAGATTTGGCGGTCCCGCAGTTCTTC. It encodes CASSQDLAVPQFF. J is TRBJ2-1 and V is TRBV4-1; no clear D gene. Germline V gene lookup returns CDR1 MGHRA and CDR2 YSYEKL. The V gene lost 0 bases and the J gene lost 12 bases, with 12 bases spanning the gap. The CDR3 is made up of 13 amino acids.

Only a few counts were recorded for this clonotype. This sequence joins TRBV4-3 and TRBJ2-1, with TRBD2 identical over 12 bases. J lost 10 bases, V lost 1 base, and 5 bases had no gene match. The CDR3 sequence is 15 residues long. Germline CDR1 reads LGHNA; CDR2 reads YSLEER. CDR3 in DNA: TGCGCCAGCAGCCAAGGACTAGCGGGAGTTGAGGAGCAGTTCTTC. It yields the protein CASSQGLAGVEEQFF.

This chain connects TRBV12-3 or TRBV12-4 to TRBJ1-2, with 8 bases aligning to TRBD1. The V and J ends lost 5 bases and 1 base, in that order; junction bases with no gene match: 6. The CDR3 is made up of 15 amino acids. CDR3 in amino acids: CASSQDRGGNYGYTF. CDR3 nucleotide sequence: TGTGCCAGCAGTCAAGACAGGGGTGGTAACTATGGCTACACCTTC.

The chain links TRBV7-9 to TRBJ2-7; TRBD2 is a possible D gene (7 bases). This CDR3 is 16 amino acids long. The V gene's germline CDR1 is SEHNR and CDR2 FQNEAQ (reference sequence). Trimming left V 6 bases short and J 4 bases short, with 22 bases between. Here the CDR3 reads CASRKGGLEEPYEQYF. CDR3 coding DNA: TGTGCCAGCAGAAAGGGGGGGTTGGAGGAGCCGTACGAGCAGTACTTC.

This clonotype was picked up many times. The V call is TRBV12-3 or TRBV12-4, the J call TRBJ2-5; D gene uncertain. The CDR3 length is 10 residues. Between the trimmed V and J ends, which lost 8 bases and 5 bases, there was a span of 6 bases. In nucleotides, the CDR3 is TGTGCCAGCGCCGGGGAGACCCAGTACTTC. It yields the protein CASAGETQYF.

This clonotype was detected only a few times. V is TRBV3-1 and J is TRBJ2-7; TRBD1 matches at 8 bases. The CDR3 has 17 amino acids. The ends lost 3 bases at V and 1 base at J; junction bases unmatched: 11. Per germline, CDR1 LGHDT and CDR2 YNNKEL (reference sequence). The CDR3 spells CASSQVPRTGSSYEQYF. DNA of the CDR3: TGTGCCAGCAGCCAGGTGCCTAGGACAGGGTCTTCCTACGAGCAGTACTTC.

This clonotype has just a few counts. This chain uses TRBV6-1 with TRBJ1-1; D remains ambiguous. Germline CDR1 and CDR2: MNHNS and SASEGT. This CDR3 contains 15 residues. V dropped 4 bases and J dropped 0 bases, with 12 bases sitting between them. Here the CDR3 DNA reads TGTGCCAGCAGTGGCCTTGACACCATGAACACTGAAGCTTTCTTT. It codes for CASSGLDTMNTEAFF.

This clonotype was counted between two and nine times. This chain uses TRBV6-2 or TRBV6-3 with TRBJ1-1; possible D gene TRBD1, 6 bases. Germline V gene data show CDR1 as MNHEY and CDR2 as SVGEGT. CDR3 length equals 16 residues. The V end lost 2 bases, the J end lost 10 bases, and 23 bases lay between the germline ends. The CDR3 spells CASSYVPGEAGLGAFF. The CDR3 bases are TGTGCCAGCAGTTACGTCCCAGGGGAAGCGGGACTGGGAGCTTTCTTT.

This clonotype showed up just a few times. V gene TRBV4-2 combines with J gene TRBJ2-7, with D unclear. There are 14 residues in the CDR3. The germline gives CDR1 LGHNA, CDR2 YNFKEQ. Trimming took off 1 base at V and 3 bases at J, with 10 bases between the two ends. Here the CDR3 DNA reads TGTGCCAGCAGCCAAGCAAACCTAGTCTACGAGCAGTACTTC. Protein sequence: CASSQANLVYEQYF.

This chain joins TRBV7-3 and TRBJ2-1; possibly TRBD1 or TRBD2 for D (5 bases each). The CDR3 is 13 amino acids. The ends were cut back, 4 bases at V and 6 bases at J, with 10 bases in the middle. From germline, CDR1 is SGHTA and CDR2 FQGTGA. The CDR3 is CASSSAGGNEQFF. The CDR3 nucleotides read TGTGCCAGCAGCTCCGCTGGGGGCAATGAGCAGTTCTTC.